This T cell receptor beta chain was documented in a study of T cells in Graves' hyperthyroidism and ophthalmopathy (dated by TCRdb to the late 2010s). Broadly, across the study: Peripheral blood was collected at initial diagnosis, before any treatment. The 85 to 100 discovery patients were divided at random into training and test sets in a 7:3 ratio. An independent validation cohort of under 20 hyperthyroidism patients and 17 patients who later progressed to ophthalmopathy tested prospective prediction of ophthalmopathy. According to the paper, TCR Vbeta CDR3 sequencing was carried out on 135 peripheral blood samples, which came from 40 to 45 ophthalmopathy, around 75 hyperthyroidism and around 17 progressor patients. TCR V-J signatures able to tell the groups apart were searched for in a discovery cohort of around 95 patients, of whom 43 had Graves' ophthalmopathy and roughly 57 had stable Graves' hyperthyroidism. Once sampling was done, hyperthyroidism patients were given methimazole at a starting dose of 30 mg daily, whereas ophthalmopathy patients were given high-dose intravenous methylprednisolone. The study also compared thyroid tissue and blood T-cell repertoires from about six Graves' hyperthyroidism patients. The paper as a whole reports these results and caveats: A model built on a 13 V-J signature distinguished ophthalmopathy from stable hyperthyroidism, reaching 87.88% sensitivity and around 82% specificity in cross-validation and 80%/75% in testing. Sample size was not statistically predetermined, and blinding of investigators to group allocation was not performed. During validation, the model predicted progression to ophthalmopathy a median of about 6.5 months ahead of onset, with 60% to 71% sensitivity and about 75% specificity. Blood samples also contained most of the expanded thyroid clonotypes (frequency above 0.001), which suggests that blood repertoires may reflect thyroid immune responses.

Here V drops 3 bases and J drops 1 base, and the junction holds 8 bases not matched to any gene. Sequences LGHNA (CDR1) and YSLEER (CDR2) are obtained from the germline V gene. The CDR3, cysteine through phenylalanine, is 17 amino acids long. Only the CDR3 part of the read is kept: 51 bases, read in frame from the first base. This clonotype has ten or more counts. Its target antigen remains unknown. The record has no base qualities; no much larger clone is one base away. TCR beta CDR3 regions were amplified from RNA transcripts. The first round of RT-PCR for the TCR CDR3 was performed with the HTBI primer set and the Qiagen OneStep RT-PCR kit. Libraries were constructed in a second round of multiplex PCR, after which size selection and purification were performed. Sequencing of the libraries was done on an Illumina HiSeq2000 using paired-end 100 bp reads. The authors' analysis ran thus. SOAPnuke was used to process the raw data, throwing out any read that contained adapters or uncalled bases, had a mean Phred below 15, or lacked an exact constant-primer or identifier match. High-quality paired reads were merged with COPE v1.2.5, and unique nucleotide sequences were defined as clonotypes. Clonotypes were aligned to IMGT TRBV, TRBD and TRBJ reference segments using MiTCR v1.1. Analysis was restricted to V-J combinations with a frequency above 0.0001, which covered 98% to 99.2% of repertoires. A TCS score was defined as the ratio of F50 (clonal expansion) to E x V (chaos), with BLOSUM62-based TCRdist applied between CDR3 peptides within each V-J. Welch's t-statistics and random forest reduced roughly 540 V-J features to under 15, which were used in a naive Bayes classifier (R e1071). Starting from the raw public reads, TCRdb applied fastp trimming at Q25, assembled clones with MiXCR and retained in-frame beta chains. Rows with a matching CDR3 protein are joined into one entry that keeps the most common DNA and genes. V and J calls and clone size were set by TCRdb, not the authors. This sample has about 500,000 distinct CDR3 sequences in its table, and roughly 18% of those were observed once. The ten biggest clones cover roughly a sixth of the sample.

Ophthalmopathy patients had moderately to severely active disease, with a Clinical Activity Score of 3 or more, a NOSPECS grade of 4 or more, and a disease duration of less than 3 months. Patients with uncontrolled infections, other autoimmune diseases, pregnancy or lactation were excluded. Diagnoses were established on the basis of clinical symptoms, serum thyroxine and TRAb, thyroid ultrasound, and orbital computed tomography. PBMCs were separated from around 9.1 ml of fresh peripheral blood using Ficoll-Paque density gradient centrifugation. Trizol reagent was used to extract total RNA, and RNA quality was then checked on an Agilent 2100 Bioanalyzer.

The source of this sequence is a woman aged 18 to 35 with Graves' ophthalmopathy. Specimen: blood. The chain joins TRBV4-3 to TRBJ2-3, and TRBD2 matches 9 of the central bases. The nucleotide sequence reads TGCGCCAGCAGCCAGGAGATCCTAGCGGGACGCACAGATACGCAGTATTTT. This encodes CASSQEILAGRTDTQYF.